This paragraph reports one TCR beta chain. The authors' processing: Scientists estimated how many nucleated cells there were by amplifying reference gene primers. The repertoire was sequenced with immunoSEQ multiplex PCR; TCRdb's copy has only in-frame clones and lacks some. Clonal size and the V and J genes are those of that table, whereas D and trimming came from the DNA. The sample holds 250,000 to 350,000 clones, approximately 83% seen once. Germline CDR1 reads ENHRY; CDR2 reads SYGVKD. Trimming removed 5 bases from V and 0 bases from J, with 8 bases in between. CDR3 length equals 14 residues. The data belong to a study of blood T cell repertoires in COVID-19. In the study overall: Sources were T cells, B-cell-depleted T cells, or PBMCs; the material itself was cDNA or gDNA.

Seattle patient enrollment occurred during active infection, with longitudinal follow-up thereafter. This clonotype was sampled from a person between 70 and 80 years old with COVID-19, enrolled during active disease. Sequences were obtained from peripheral blood. This sequence joins TRBV10-3 and TRBJ2-1; perhaps TRBD1 as D (6 bases). In DNA form, the CDR3 reads TGTGCCATCAGTCGAGGGGGCTCCTACAATGAGCAGTTCTTC. Amino acids: CAISRGGSYNEQFF.